This entry is about one T cell receptor beta chain. This CDR3 region has 16 residues. Germline V gene lookup returns CDR1 SGHDT and CDR2 YYEEEE. V was clipped by 1 base and J by 2 bases, with 15 bases between them. The data derive from a study of cytomegalovirus exposure and HLA in healthy donors. The PCR contained 60 Vbeta and 13 Jbeta primers. Only in-frame clones appear in the TCRdb table, and some are missing; sequencing was by immunoSEQ multiplex PCR. The listing contains about 200,000 clones. Sequenced: PBMCs. The clonotype originates from a man under 40 in good health and CMV-seronegative. The gene calls are TRBV5-6 and TRBJ2-5; no clear D. The CDR3 loop is CASSLSVGRIQETQYF. In DNA form, the CDR3 reads TGTGCCAGCAGCTTGAGTGTGGGCAGGATACAAGAGACCCAGTACTTC.